The clone carrying this T cell receptor beta chain was seen a few times. What it binds is not known. These data come from a study of T cell responses to AZD1222 COVID-19 vaccine. Profiling relied on immunoSEQ multiplex PCR, and the TCRdb table lists in-frame clones only, not all of them. The table lists nearly 35,000 clones, 70% to 80% of them singletons, with about 4% in the top ten. V was pared by 2 bases and J by 1 base, with 17 bases between. Per germline, CDR1 SQVTM and CDR2 ANQGSEA. This CDR3 spans 16 amino acids. Overall study results and limits: Donor demographics were predominantly white British with a female majority; clonal diversity may be underestimated. After the peak T cell response, and only then, were repertoires sampled. Close to half of spike-specific TCRs reportedly recognize unmutated variant regions.

The chain couples TRBV29-1 to TRBJ2-5; possibly TRBD2 for D (6 bases). The sample in question was peripheral blood, obtained 28 days after the second AZD1222 dose. The TCR sequence derives from an adult who received the AZD1222 COVID-19 vaccine. For the CDR3, the DNA is TGCAGCGTTGAAATGGAGGCGGGGTGGTCCCAAGAGACCCAGTACTTC. Translation: CSVEMEAGWSQETQYF. Filled out from reference TRBV29-1 and TRBJ2-5, the complete variable domain reads SAVISQKPSRDICQRGTSLTIQCQVDSQVTMMFWYRQQPGQSLTLIATANQGSEATYESGFVIDKFPISRPNLTFSTLTVSNMSPEDSSIYLCSVEMEAGWSQETQYFGPGTRLLVL.